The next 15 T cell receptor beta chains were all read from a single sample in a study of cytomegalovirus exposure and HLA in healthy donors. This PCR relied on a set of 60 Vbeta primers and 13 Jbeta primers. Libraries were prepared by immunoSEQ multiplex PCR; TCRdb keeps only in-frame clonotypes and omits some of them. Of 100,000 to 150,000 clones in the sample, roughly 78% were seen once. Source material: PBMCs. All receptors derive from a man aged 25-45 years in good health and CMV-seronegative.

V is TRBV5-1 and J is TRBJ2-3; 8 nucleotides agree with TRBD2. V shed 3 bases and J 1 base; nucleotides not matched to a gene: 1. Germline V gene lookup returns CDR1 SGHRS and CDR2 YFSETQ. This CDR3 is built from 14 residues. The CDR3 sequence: CASSSGGGTDTQYF. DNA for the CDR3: TGCGCCAGCAGCTCGGGGGGGGGCACAGATACGCAGTATTTT. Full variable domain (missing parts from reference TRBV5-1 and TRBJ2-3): KAGVTQTPRYLIKTRGQQVTLSCSPISGHRSVSWYQQTPGQGLQFLFEYFSETQRNKGNFPGRFSGRQFSNSRSEMNVSTLELGDSALYLCASSSGGGTDTQYFGPGTRLTVL.

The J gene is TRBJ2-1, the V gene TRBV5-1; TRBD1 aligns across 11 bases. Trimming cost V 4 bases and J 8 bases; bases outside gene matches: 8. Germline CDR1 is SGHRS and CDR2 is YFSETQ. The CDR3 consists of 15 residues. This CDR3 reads CASSRGQGGGDEQFF. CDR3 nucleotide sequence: TGCGCCAGCAGCCGGGGACAGGGGGGCGGCGATGAGCAGTTCTTC.

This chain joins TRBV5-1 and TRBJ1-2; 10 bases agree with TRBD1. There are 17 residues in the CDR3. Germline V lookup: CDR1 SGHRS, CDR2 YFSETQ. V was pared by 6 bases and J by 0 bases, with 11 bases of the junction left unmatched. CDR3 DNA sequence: TGCGCCAGCACCGATGGGACAGGGGAAATGTCTAACTATGGCTACACCTTC. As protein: CASTDGTGEMSNYGYTF.

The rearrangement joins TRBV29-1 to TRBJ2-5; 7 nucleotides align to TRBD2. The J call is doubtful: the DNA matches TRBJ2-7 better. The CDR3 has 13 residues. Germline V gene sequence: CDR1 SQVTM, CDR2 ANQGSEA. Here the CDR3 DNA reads TGCAGCGTTGAGTTTATCGGGGGGTACGAGCAGTACTTC. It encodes CSVEFIGGYEQYF.

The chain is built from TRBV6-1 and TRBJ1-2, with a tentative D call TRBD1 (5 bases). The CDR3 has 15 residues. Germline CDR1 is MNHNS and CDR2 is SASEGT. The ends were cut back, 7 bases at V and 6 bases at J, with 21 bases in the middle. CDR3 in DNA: TGTGCCAGCATTCCCTGGGGGGGGTGGTTAGATGGCTACACCTTC. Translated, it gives CASIPWGGWLDGYTF.

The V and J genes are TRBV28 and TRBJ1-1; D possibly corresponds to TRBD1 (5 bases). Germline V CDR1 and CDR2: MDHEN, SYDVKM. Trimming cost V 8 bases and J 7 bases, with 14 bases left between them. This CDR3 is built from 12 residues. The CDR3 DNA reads TGTGCCAGCGGTGTTGCAGGGTTTGAAGCTTTCTTT. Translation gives CASGVAGFEAFF.

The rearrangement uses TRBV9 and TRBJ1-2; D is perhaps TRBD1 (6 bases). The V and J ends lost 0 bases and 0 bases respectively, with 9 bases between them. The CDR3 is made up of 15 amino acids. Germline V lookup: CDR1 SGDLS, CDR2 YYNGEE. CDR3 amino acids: CASSVEGDANYGYTF. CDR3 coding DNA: TGTGCCAGCAGCGTAGAGGGGGACGCTAACTATGGCTACACCTTC.

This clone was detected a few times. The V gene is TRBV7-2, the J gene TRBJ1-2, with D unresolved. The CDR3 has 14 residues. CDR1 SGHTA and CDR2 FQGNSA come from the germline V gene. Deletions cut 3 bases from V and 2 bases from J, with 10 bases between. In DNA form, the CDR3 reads TGTGCCAGCAGCTTTGGGGAGGCCAACTATGGCTACACCTTC. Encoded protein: CASSFGEANYGYTF.

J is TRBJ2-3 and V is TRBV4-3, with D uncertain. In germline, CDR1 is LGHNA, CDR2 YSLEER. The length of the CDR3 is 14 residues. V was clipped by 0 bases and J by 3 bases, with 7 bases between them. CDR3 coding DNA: TGCGCCAGCAGCCAAGAGGTACTTACAGATACGCAGTATTTT. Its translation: CASSQEVLTDTQYF.

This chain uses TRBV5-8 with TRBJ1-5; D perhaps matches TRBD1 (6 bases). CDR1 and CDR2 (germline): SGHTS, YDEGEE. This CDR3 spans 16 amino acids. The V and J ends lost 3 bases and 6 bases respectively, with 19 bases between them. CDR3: CASSSQGFLVPQPQHF. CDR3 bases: TGTGCCAGCAGCTCACAGGGATTCCTAGTCCCTCAGCCCCAGCATTTT.

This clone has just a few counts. The CDR3 nucleotides read TGTGCCAGCAGCTCCAGTAGCGGGGCAGATACGCAGTATTTT. Its protein product is CASSSSSGADTQYF. The chain joins TRBV7-3 to TRBJ2-3; TRBD2 agrees at 8 bases. CDR3 length: 14 amino acids. The germline CDR1 and CDR2 sequences are SGHTA and FQGTGA. V dropped 4 bases and J dropped 4; count of bases not matched to a gene: 4.

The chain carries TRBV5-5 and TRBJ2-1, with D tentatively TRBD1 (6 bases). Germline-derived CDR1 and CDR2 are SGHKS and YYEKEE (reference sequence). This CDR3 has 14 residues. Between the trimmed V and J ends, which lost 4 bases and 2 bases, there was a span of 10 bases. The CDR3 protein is CASSHGQTYNEQFF. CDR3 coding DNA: TGTGCCAGCAGCCATGGACAGACCTACAATGAGCAGTTCTTC.

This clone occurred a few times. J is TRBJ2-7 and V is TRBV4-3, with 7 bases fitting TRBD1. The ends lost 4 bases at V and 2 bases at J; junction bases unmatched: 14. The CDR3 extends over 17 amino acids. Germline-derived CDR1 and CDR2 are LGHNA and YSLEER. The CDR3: CASSPTLISTGPYEQYF. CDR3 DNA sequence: TGCGCCAGCAGCCCAACTCTTATTTCGACAGGGCCCTACGAGCAGTACTTC.

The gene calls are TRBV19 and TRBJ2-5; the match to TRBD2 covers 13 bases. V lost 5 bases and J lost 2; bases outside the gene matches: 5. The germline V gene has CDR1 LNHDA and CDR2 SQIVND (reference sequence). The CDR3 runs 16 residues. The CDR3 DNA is TGTGCCAGTAGTGGACTAGCGGGGGCCTCACAAGAGACCCAGTACTTC. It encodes CASSGLAGASQETQYF.

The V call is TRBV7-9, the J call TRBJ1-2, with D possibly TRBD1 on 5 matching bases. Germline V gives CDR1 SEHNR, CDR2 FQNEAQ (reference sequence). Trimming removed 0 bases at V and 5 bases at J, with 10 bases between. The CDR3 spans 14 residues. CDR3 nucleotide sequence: TGTGCCAGCAGCTTAGCGACAGCCCAATATGGCTACACCTTC. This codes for CASSLATAQYGYTF.